The next 12 T cell receptor beta chains were all read from a single sample in a study of blood T cell repertoires in COVID-19. TCRdb keeps only in-frame clones here, not all; method: immunoSEQ multiplex PCR. The table lists about 300,000 clones, nearly 90% of them singletons. The sequenced sample consisted of peripheral blood. The source is a woman between 25 and 40 years old with COVID-19, enrolled during active disease.

This clone was seen just once. The chain has TRBV7-9 and TRBJ2-6; TRBD1 aligns across 11 bases. Germline CDR1 reads SEHNR; CDR2 reads FQNEAQ (reference sequence). CDR3 length: 17 residues. V lost 4 bases, J lost 2 bases, and 4 bases stayed unmatched. The CDR3 DNA reads as TGTGCCAGCAGCTCCGGACAGGGGGCTGCTGGGGCCAACGTCCTGACTTTC. Translation gives CASSSGQGAAGANVLTF.

The chain joins TRBV23-1 to TRBJ2-1; 7 nucleotides line up with TRBD1. TRBV23-1 is an open reading frame, and its role is uncertain. Losses at the gene ends were 4 bases for V and 5 bases for J; bases not matched to a gene: 17. The CDR3 spans 18 residues. Here the CDR3 reads CASSPNRGGSSADNEQFF. The DNA of the CDR3 is TGCGCCAGCAGTCCAAACAGGGGTGGGAGCTCTGCGGACAATGAGCAGTTCTTC.

CDR3 sequence: CASRPGGYSNQPQHF. The CDR3 bases are TGTGCCAGTAGGCCCGGGGGGTATAGCAATCAGCCCCAGCATTTT. V and J are TRBV19 and TRBJ1-5; D may be TRBD1 (5 bases). The CDR3 contains 15 residues. Germline V lookup: CDR1 LNHDA, CDR2 SQIVND (reference sequence). V was cut by 6 bases and J by 0 bases, with 12 bases left in between.

This clone was seen only once. The chain couples TRBV4-1 to TRBJ2-1; a weak D match, TRBD2 (5 bases). The V end lost 0 bases, the J end lost 8 bases, and 11 bases lay between the germline ends. The CDR3 covers 14 residues. Germline-derived CDR1 and CDR2 are MGHRA and YSYEKL. The CDR3 protein is CASSQERGRDEQFF. CDR3 nucleotide sequence: TGCGCCAGCAGCCAAGAACGAGGGCGGGATGAGCAGTTCTTC.

The rearrangement links TRBV6-4 to TRBJ2-3, with 9 bases lining up with TRBD1. V gave up 9 bases and J gave up 0 bases; unmatched junction bases: 7. Per germline, CDR1 MRHNA and CDR2 SNTAGT. The CDR3 extends over 15 amino acids. DNA for the CDR3: TGTGCCAGTAATCCCGGGACAGGGAGCACAGATACGCAGTATTTT. Its protein product is CASNPGTGSTDTQYF.

This chain connects TRBV4-1 to TRBJ1-4; D uncertain. This CDR3 contains 12 residues. The V gene lost 0 bases and the J gene lost 11 bases, with 7 bases spanning the gap. The germline CDR1 and CDR2 sequences are MGHRA and YSYEKL. The CDR3 spells CASSQEEEKLFF. CDR3 bases: TGCGCCAGCAGCCAAGAAGAGGAGAAACTGTTTTTT.

J is TRBJ2-1 and V is TRBV2; weak D call: TRBD2 (6 bases). Germline V gene sequence: CDR1 SNHLY, CDR2 FYNNEI. V gave up 6 bases and J gave up 0 bases, with 9 bases separating them. The CDR3 has 14 residues. The CDR3 reads CASSGRSSYNEQFF. The CDR3 DNA follows: TGTGCCAGCAGCGGGAGAAGCTCCTACAATGAGCAGTTCTTC.

V and J are TRBV5-1 and TRBJ1-1; D unresolved. This CDR3 is built from 12 residues. Deletions cut 0 bases from V and 2 bases from J, with 2 bases between. Germline V gene sequence: CDR1 SGHRS, CDR2 YFSETQ. As DNA, the CDR3 is TGCGCCAGCAGCTTGGCTAACACTGAAGCTTTCTTT. The encoded protein is CASSLANTEAFF.

This clone was recorded once. The rearrangement links TRBV5-5 to TRBJ2-7, with 8 positions matching TRBD1. J was trimmed by 3 bases and V by 1 base; bases with no gene match: 6. CDR3 length: 15 residues. Germline CDR1 reads SGHKS; CDR2 reads YYEKEE (reference sequence). CDR3 coding DNA: TGTGCCAGCAGCTTGTTACCCGGGACAGGCTACGAGCAGTACTTC. Residues: CASSLLPGTGYEQYF.

J is TRBJ1-5 and V is TRBV3-1 (or the pseudogene TRBV3-2), with D unclear. Looked up from germline, CDR1 is LGHDT and CDR2 is YNNKEL (reference sequence). V lost 1 base and J 0 bases, leaving 4 bases between the germline ends. The length of the CDR3 is 14 residues. CDR3 in DNA: TGTGCCAGCAGCCAAGGGCATAGCAATCAGCCCCAGCATTTT. This codes for CASSQGHSNQPQHF.

The V call is TRBV5-1, the J call TRBJ2-2; D is perhaps TRBD1 (7 bases). CDR3 length equals 17 residues. Germline lookup yields CDR1 SGHRS and CDR2 YFSETQ. Trimming took 0 bases from V and 2 from J, leaving 14 bases between them. CDR3 DNA: TGCGCCAGCAGCTTGGATGGGGGGACAGTTAACACCGGGGAGCTGTTTTTT. Translating it yields CASSLDGGTVNTGELFF.

The gene calls are TRBV27 and TRBJ2-3; D ambiguous. V was shortened by 8 bases and J by 1 base, with 10 bases between the two germline ends. Germline-derived CDR1 and CDR2 are MNHEY and SMNVEV (reference sequence). The CDR3 is 13 amino acids. CDR3 in amino acids: CASQALGTDTQYF. For the CDR3, the DNA is TGTGCCAGCCAGGCTTTAGGCACAGATACGCAGTATTTT.